The rows below give T cell receptor beta chains drawn from one sample of a study of PD-1 blockade in classical Hodgkin lymphoma. Assay used: immunoSEQ multiplex PCR; TCRdb lists only in-frame clones, some missing. The table includes some 96,000 clones, approximately 80% detected once. The source was peripheral blood mononuclear cells (PBMCs), collected at baseline. The receptors shown here come from a human donor with classical Hodgkin lymphoma. The conserved cysteine and the conserved F or W are not part of the CDR3 here. A D gene is named only where the DNA matches it firmly. Some rows have no size entry. The others give once, few or many, or a class for an expanded clone.

J gene,clone size,D gene,V gene,CDR3 protein
TRBJ2-5,NA,NA,TRBV7-2,ASSLALRRGGKTQY
TRBJ2-7,NA,NA,TRBV7-2,ASSLFAGSDEQY
TRBJ2-1,NA,TRBD2,TRBV29-1,SVGGASGSSYNEQF
TRBJ2-7,NA,TRBD2,TRBV5-4,ASSLGRTSGAYEQY
TRBJ2-7,NA,NA,TRBV7-2,ASSSRGSAGQSSYEQY
TRBJ2-1,many,TRBD1,TRBV7-3,ASSVTGGPYNEQF
TRBJ2-3,NA,TRBD2,TRBV28,ASSSGTSGRALQDTQY
TRBJ1-5,NA,TRBD1,TRBV19,ATETGFGNQPQH
TRBJ2-1,NA,TRBD2,TRBV9,ASSGEGSGSYDYNEQF
TRBJ1-5,NA,NA,TRBV6-1,ASSDYGGIWQPQH
TRBJ2-2,NA,TRBD2,TRBV28,ASRKSGSVTGELF
TRBJ2-7,NA,TRBD2,TRBV29-1,SAGTSGTEQY
TRBJ2-1,NA,TRBD2,TRBV7-8,ASSFSGPSYNEQF
TRBJ2-5,NA,NA,TRBV20-1,SASPFARVY
TRBJ2-2,NA,NA,TRBV28,ASSFGTNTGELF
TRBJ2-7,NA,NA,TRBV7-3,ASSPGLPFSYEQY
TRBJ2-5,NA,NA,TRBV2,ASRAYRQGGGQETQY
TRBJ2-7,NA,NA,TRBV11-2,ASSLSETYEQY
TRBJ2-5,NA,TRBD2,TRBV7-2,ASSPSGRGETQY
TRBJ2-2,NA,NA,TRBV5-1,ASSLGQLNTGELF
TRBJ1-5,NA,NA,TRBV6-1,ASSEFMSYRGQPQH
TRBJ1-1,NA,TRBD1,TRBV7-9,ASSLDRGQGETEAF
TRBJ2-3,NA,NA,TRBV19,ASSASDRNTDTQY
TRBJ1-4,NA,NA,TRBV6-6,ASSQGPDEKLF
TRBJ2-3,NA,NA,TRBV9,ASSPPLGHTDTQY
TRBJ2-1,NA,TRBD1,TRBV29-1,SVEGTGGFLSYNEQF
TRBJ2-2,once,NA,TRBV28,ASSSNTGELF
TRBJ2-2,NA,NA,TRBV19,ASSIWAKNTGELF
TRBJ1-2,NA,TRBD1,TRBV6-5,ASSAGQGDGYT
TRBJ1-5,NA,NA,TRBV5-5,ASDRDGNQPQH
TRBJ2-1,NA,TRBD2,TRBV29-1,SVEDSGRSYNEQF
TRBJ2-2,NA,TRBD2,TRBV23-1,APREAGGATGELF
TRBJ2-7,NA,TRBD1,TRBV10-3,AISGQGYEQY
TRBJ1-1,NA,NA,TRBV28,ASIPTGNTEAF
TRBJ1-2,NA,NA,TRBV6-5,ASRGANYGYT
TRBJ1-2,NA,TRBD1,TRBV2,ASSQKRQGSVYGYT
TRBJ1-2,NA,NA,TRBV27,ASSLRGAFNYGYT